Below are 30 T cell receptor beta chains sequenced from a single sample in a study of CD8 T cells in ankylosing spondylitis. TCRdb reprocessed the 5' RACE reads via MiXCR and lists one record per CDR3 protein. Of 84,000 or so distinct CDR3 sequences in the sample, under 30% were seen once. Sequenced material: blood, either unsorted or a sorted T cell fraction (not recorded which). The source is a male donor with ankylosing spondylitis or in good health (not recorded which).

The rearrangement links TRBV20-1 to TRBJ1-2; D unresolved. Germline CDR1 reads DFQATT; CDR2 reads SNEGSKA (reference sequence). The CDR3 contains 13 residues. V gave up 7 bases and J gave up 4 bases, with 16 bases separating them. The CDR3 spells CSDADGRPYGYTF. In DNA, the CDR3 is TGCAGTGACGCGGACGGCCGGCCCTATGGCTACACCTTC.

This clonotype has only a few counts. The chain uses TRBV3-1 and TRBJ2-7; D gene ambiguous. In germline, CDR1 is LGHDT, CDR2 YNNKEL (reference sequence). Trimming cost V 0 bases and J 5 bases, with 11 bases left between them. The CDR3 is 14 amino acids. CDR3 DNA sequence: TGTGCCAGCAGCCAAGATCCCGCCAGCCACGAGCAGTACTTC. It codes for CASSQDPASHEQYF.

V gene TRBV20-1 combines with J gene TRBJ1-2; TRBD1 matches 10 bases. Germline assignment: CDR1 DFQATT and CDR2 SNEGSKA (reference sequence). V trimming: 4 bases; J trimming: 3 bases; junction bases outside the gene matches: 2. The CDR3 length is 13 residues. This CDR3 reads CSAKDRGDYGYTF. DNA for the CDR3: TGCAGTGCTAAGGACAGGGGGGACTATGGCTACACCTTC.

This clonotype has only a few counts. The rearrangement links TRBV5-1 to TRBJ2-1; TRBD2 might be the D (6 bases). CDR1 and CDR2 (germline): SGHRS, YFSETQ. The CDR3 runs to 15 residues. V shed 2 bases and J shed 0 bases, with 9 bases lying between them. In DNA, the CDR3 is TGCGCCAGCAGCTTTACGGGAGTCTCCTACAATGAGCAGTTCTTC. Protein product: CASSFTGVSYNEQFF. Full variable domain (rest looked up from reference TRBV5-1 and TRBJ2-1): KAGVTQTPRYLIKTRGQQVTLSCSPISGHRSVSWYQQTPGQGLQFLFEYFSETQRNKGNFPGRFSGRQFSNSRSEMNVSTLELGDSALYLCASSFTGVSYNEQFFGPGTRLTVL.

The table lists this clonotype with a few counts. J is TRBJ2-1 and V is TRBV5-1; D is perhaps TRBD1 (6 bases). Germline CDR1 SGHRS, CDR2 YFSETQ. The ends were cut back, 4 bases at V and 7 bases at J, with 24 bases in the middle. This CDR3 region has 17 residues. CDR3 DNA sequence: TGCGCCAGCAGCGTCCGGGTTACTCTTATAAGGGGGAATGAGCAGTTCTTC. It is translated as CASSVRVTLIRGNEQFF.

The J gene is TRBJ2-7, the V gene TRBV18; D could derive from TRBD1 or TRBD2 (6 bases each). Germline V gene data show CDR1 as KGHSH and CDR2 as LQKENI. The CDR3 is 15 residues long. V was clipped by 2 bases and J by 3 bases, with 14 bases between them. The CDR3 sequence is CASSPIGRDNYEQYF. The DNA of the CDR3 is TGTGCCAGCTCACCAATAGGGCGGGACAACTACGAGCAGTACTTC.

This clonotype turned up a few times. The V gene is TRBV5-1, the J gene TRBJ2-1, with 9 bases fitting TRBD1. Trimming took 3 bases from V and 3 from J; bases not matched to a gene: 13. Germline CDR1 is SGHRS and CDR2 is YFSETQ. CDR3 length equals 18 residues. The CDR3 region is CASSSLFPGTGNYNEQFF. The CDR3, as DNA: TGCGCCAGCAGCTCGCTCTTTCCCGGGACAGGGAACTACAATGAGCAGTTCTTC.

This clonotype was recorded a few times. This rearrangement joins TRBV29-1 to TRBJ2-2, with D uncertain. Germline CDR1 SQVTM, CDR2 ANQGSEA. The CDR3 is 12 residues long. Trimming took off 0 bases at V and 6 bases at J, with 5 bases between the two ends. CDR3 nucleotide sequence: TGCAGCGTTGAAGATCGGGCCGGGGAGCTGTTTTTT. This translates into CSVEDRAGELFF.

The chain couples TRBV10-3 to TRBJ2-7; 7 bases line up with TRBD1. Germline V lookup: CDR1 ENHRY, CDR2 SYGVKD. Trimming removed 0 bases from V and 7 bases from J; junction bases left unmatched: 9. The CDR3 loop spans 15 amino acids. The CDR3 sequence: CAISESRGKRWEQYV. The CDR3 region has the DNA TGTGCCATCAGTGAGTCCAGGGGGAAGCGGTGGGAGCAGTACGTC.

The chain joins TRBV5-6 to TRBJ2-3; no clear D. This CDR3 has 15 residues. Per the germline V gene, CDR1 is SGHDT and CDR2 is YYEEEE. The ends were cut back, 4 bases at V and 2 bases at J, with 14 bases in the middle. This CDR3 is CASSPSRLFTDTQYF. DNA of the CDR3: TGTGCCAGCAGCCCTTCCCGACTGTTCACAGATACGCAGTATTTT.

The chain recombines TRBV12-3 or TRBV12-4 with TRBJ1-2; no definite D call. Trimming took off 1 base at V and 8 bases at J, with 8 bases between the two ends. This CDR3 region has 12 residues. CDR3 region: CASSLGVGGYTF. The CDR3 nucleotides are TGTGCCAGCAGTTTAGGTGTTGGAGGCTACACCTTC.

The CDR3 sequence: CASSLGQGRQYV. CDR3 DNA: TGTGCCAGCAGCTTAGGACAGGGTAGGCAGTACGTC. The gene calls are TRBV7-2 and TRBJ2-7, with 7 bases aligning to TRBD1. V shed 1 base and J 9 bases; nucleotides not matched to a gene: 3. CDR1 is SGHTA, CDR2 FQGNSA, per germline. This CDR3 is 12 amino acids long.

V gene TRBV5-8 combines with J gene TRBJ1-2; 8 bases align to TRBD1. The germline gives CDR1 SGHTS, CDR2 YDEGEE. The CDR3 spans 12 residues. The trim removed 2 bases at V and 8 bases at J, leaving 2 bases unmatched. The CDR3 DNA is TGTGCCAGCAGCTTCGGACAGGGAGGCTACACCTTC. This encodes CASSFGQGGYTF.

The gene calls are TRBV18 and TRBJ1-4; D might be TRBD1 (5 bases). Deletions cut 3 bases from V and 7 bases from J, with 12 bases between. CDR3 length: 14 residues. Germline V gives CDR1 KGHSH, CDR2 LQKENI. CDR3 in amino acids: CASSPSGTVEKLFF. CDR3 nucleotides: TGTGCCAGCTCACCCAGCGGGACGGTTGAAAAACTGTTTTTT. The full variable domain, with the rest looked up from reference TRBV18 and TRBJ1-4, is NAGVMQNPRHLVRRRGQEARLRCSPMKGHSHVYWYRQLPEEGLKFMVYLQKENIIDESGMPKERFSAEFPKEGPSILRIQQVVRGDSAAYFCASSPSGTVEKLFFGSGTQLSVL.

This clonotype has more than one count but fewer than ten. V usage is TRBV7-9 and J usage is TRBJ2-1, with 9 positions matching TRBD1. This CDR3 has 14 residues. Trimming took 3 bases from V and 9 from J; bases not matched to a gene: 6. CDR1 is SEHNR and CDR2 is FQNEAQ in the germline V gene (reference sequence). The CDR3 region is CASSLDRGEAEQFF. For the CDR3, the DNA is TGTGCCAGCAGCTTGGACAGGGGTGAGGCTGAGCAGTTCTTC. The whole variable domain, filled in from reference TRBV7-9 and TRBJ2-1, reads DTGVSQNPRHKITKRGQNVTFRCDPISEHNRLYWYRQTLGQGPEFLTYFQNEAQLEKSRLLSDRFSAERPKGSFSTLEIQRTEQGDSAMYLCASSLDRGEAEQFFGPGTRLTVL.

There are a few counts of this clonotype. The chain uses TRBV10-1 and TRBJ2-1, with TRBD1 as a possible D gene (6 bases). The CDR3 covers 14 residues. Between the trimmed V and J ends, which lost 5 bases and 3 bases, there was a span of 11 bases. Germline assignment: CDR1 WNHNN and CDR2 SYGVQD (reference sequence). In DNA form, the CDR3 reads TGCGCCAGCAGTTACTTGGACAGCTACAATGAGCAGTTCTTC. Amino acid sequence: CASSYLDSYNEQFF.

This clonotype was found a few times. This chain joins TRBV5-1 and TRBJ1-2, with D unclear. With 2 bases removed from V and 7 bases from J, the gap between germline ends came to 12 bases. This CDR3 contains 13 residues. Germline assignment: CDR1 SGHRS and CDR2 YFSETQ. The CDR3 is CASSFHRTRGYTF. The CDR3 coding sequence is TGCGCCAGCAGCTTTCACCGGACCCGTGGCTACACCTTC.

V is TRBV5-6 and J is TRBJ2-5, with D unclear. The CDR3 length is 13 residues. Trimming cost V 3 bases and J 6 bases, with 12 bases left between them. CDR1 and CDR2 (germline): SGHDT, YYEEEE. The CDR3 sequence is CASSSAAGKTQYF. DNA of the CDR3: TGTGCCAGCAGCTCGGCGGCAGGCAAGACCCAGTACTTC.

The J gene is TRBJ2-7, the V gene TRBV20-1; TRBD2 agrees at 9 bases. The CDR3 consists of 15 residues. Germline V gene lookup returns CDR1 DFQATT and CDR2 SNEGSKA (reference sequence). The trim removed 0 bases at V and 6 bases at J, leaving 9 bases unmatched. CDR3 region: CSARDAGGPDIEQYF. The CDR3 DNA reads as TGCAGTGCTAGAGATGCGGGAGGGCCGGATATCGAGCAGTACTTC.

With respect to this clonotype: A junction boundary mismatches the germline segment, possibly from a read error. The rearrangement uses TRBV20-1 and TRBJ2-1; 10 positions match TRBD2. Germline CDR1 is DFQATT and CDR2 is SNEGSKA (reference sequence). The CDR3 has 17 amino acids. The CDR3 nucleotides are TGCTGTGCTAGAGCCAGCGGGAGGGCCGGCTCCTACAATGAGCAGTTCTTC. It yields the protein CCARASGRAGSYNEQFF.

This chain links TRBV29-1 with TRBJ1-2; possibly TRBD1 for D (6 bases). Trimming cost V 5 bases and J 7 bases, with 17 bases left between them. The germline V gene encodes CDR1 SQVTM and CDR2 ANQGSEA. This CDR3 is built from 13 residues. The CDR3 nucleotides read TGCAGCGTTTGGGCTACAGGGATTAGTGGCTACACCTTC. This encodes CSVWATGISGYTF.

The V and J genes are TRBV7-8 and TRBJ2-2; a weak D match, TRBD2 (6 bases). The germline V gene has CDR1 SGHVS and CDR2 FQNEAQ. With 1 base removed from V and 3 bases from J, the gap between germline ends came to 12 bases. CDR3 length equals 16 residues. The CDR3 nucleotides read TGTGCCAGCAGCTTAGTTGCCGGGGGTGACACCGGGGAGCTGTTTTTT. It encodes CASSLVAGGDTGELFF. Variable domain in full (rest from reference TRBV7-8 and TRBJ2-2): GAGVSQSPRYKVAKRGQDVALRCDPISGHVSLFWYQQALGQGPEFLTYFQNEAQLDKSGLPSDRFFAERPEGSVSTLKIQRTQQEDSAVYLCASSLVAGGDTGELFFGEGSRLTVL.

The CDR3 DNA reads as TGTGCCAGCAGTTTCCCCACTATAGGAGGTCAGCCCCAGCATTTT. This codes for CASSFPTIGGQPQHF. This chain joins TRBV28 and TRBJ1-5; no clear D. The CDR3 runs 15 residues. Looked up from germline, CDR1 is MDHEN and CDR2 is SYDVKM. The V end was cut by 3 bases, the J end by 6 bases, with 15 bases between. Full variable domain (rest looked up from reference TRBV28 and TRBJ1-5): DVKVTQSSRYLVKRTGEKVFLECVQDMDHENMFWYRQDPGLGLRLIYFSYDVKMKEKGDIPEGYSVSREKKERFSLILESASTNQTSMYLCASSFPTIGGQPQHFGDGTRLSIL.

This clonotype was detected a few times. The V gene is TRBV19, the J gene TRBJ1-2; a possible D gene is TRBD1 (6 bases). The CDR3 has 14 residues. CDR1 and CDR2 from the germline V gene are LNHDA and SQIVND (reference sequence). V lost 5 bases to trimming and J lost 7 bases, with 17 bases between them. CDR3 sequence (DNA): TGTGCCAGTAGTCAGGGGCCACGGTTGGTTGGCTACACCTTC. Protein product: CASSQGPRLVGYTF.

V usage is TRBV5-1 and J usage is TRBJ1-3; TRBD1 matches 12 bases. CDR3 size: 15 residues. Germline trimming cut 4 bases from V and 2 bases from J; bases unmatched to any gene: 1. Germline CDR1 reads SGHRS; CDR2 reads YFSETQ. CDR3 nucleotides: TGCGCCAGCAGCCGGGACAGGGGGCCTGGAAACACCATATATTTT. Its protein is CASSRDRGPGNTIYF. Supplemented by reference TRBV5-1 and TRBJ1-3, the full variable domain reads KAGVTQTPRYLIKTRGQQVTLSCSPISGHRSVSWYQQTPGQGLQFLFEYFSETQRNKGNFPGRFSGRQFSNSRSEMNVSTLELGDSALYLCASSRDRGPGNTIYFGEGSWLTVV.

The chain combines TRBV7-9 with TRBJ2-4; no clear D. Trimming shortened V by 1 base and J by 4 bases, and 8 bases separated the two germline ends. The germline V gene has CDR1 SEHNR and CDR2 FQNEAQ (reference sequence). The CDR3 covers 14 residues. The CDR3 DNA follows: TGTGCCAGCAGCTTAGGGCACACTAAAAACATTCAGTACTTC. This codes for CASSLGHTKNIQYF.

This clonotype was seen only once. The J gene is TRBJ2-7, the V gene TRBV20-1; 8 positions match TRBD1. Germline V gene sequence: CDR1 DFQATT, CDR2 SNEGSKA (reference sequence). Germline trimming cut 5 bases from V and 7 bases from J; bases unmatched to any gene: 4. The CDR3 is 11 amino acids. The chain's CDR3 is CSAGQGREQYV. CDR3 nucleotides: TGCAGTGCTGGACAGGGACGGGAGCAGTACGTC.

The chain is built from TRBV12-3 or TRBV12-4 and TRBJ2-7; D is unclear. The CDR3 is 12 amino acids. The germline V and J ends were trimmed by 3 bases and 1 base, with 4 bases remaining between them. The CDR3 here is CASSFGSYEQYF. The CDR3 DNA follows: TGTGCCAGCAGTTTTGGGTCCTACGAGCAGTACTTC.

V gene TRBV20-1 combines with J gene TRBJ2-7; 7 bases agree with TRBD2. There are 12 residues in the CDR3. Germline V gene lookup returns CDR1 DFQATT and CDR2 SNEGSKA (reference sequence). V dropped 2 bases and J dropped 2; count of bases not matched to a gene: 0. The CDR3 DNA reads TGCAGTGCTAGACTAGCGGCCTACGAGCAGTACTTC. Its translation is CSARLAAYEQYF.

This sequence joins TRBV20-1 and TRBJ1-5; the D gene is possibly TRBD1 (5 bases). The CDR3 sequence is 14 residues long. The germline CDR1 and CDR2 sequences are DFQATT and SNEGSKA (reference sequence). Trimming removed 6 bases from V and 4 bases from J, with 16 bases in between. The CDR3 DNA reads TGCAGTGCACGACGTAGGGGCGGGAATCAGCCCCAGCATTTT. It yields the protein CSARRRGGNQPQHF.